These T cell receptor beta chains were read from a single sample in a study of monozygotic twins with inflammatory bowel disease. TCRdb reprocessed the 5' RACE reads, with one entry per CDR3 protein and no DNA. The sample table includes 200,000 to 250,000 distinct CDR3 sequences. The source material was blood. The origin of the receptors is a human donor with ulcerative colitis or Crohn's disease, or a healthy co-twin of an affected twin (not recorded which). Both conserved end residues are part of each CDR3.

CDR3aa | j_gene | v_gene
CASNGGFSGDTEAFF | TRBJ1-1 | TRBV6-2/TRBV6-3
CASSLLAAGELFF | TRBJ2-2 | TRBV11-2
CASSQTGLAGFAETQYF | TRBJ2-5 | TRBV4-1
CSARDRQGPPNTEAFF | TRBJ1-1 | TRBV20-1
CASSPGGNSPLHF | TRBJ1-6 | TRBV7-3
CASSQHLGDIDLPGQNPSEQYF | TRBJ2-7 | TRBV4-3
CASSFEGGTYEQYF | TRBJ2-7 | TRBV7-2
CASSADRRGTEAFF | TRBJ1-1 | TRBV6-1
CASSSTGGADTQYF | TRBJ2-3 | TRBV19
CASSLEGEQFF | TRBJ2-1 | TRBV7-9
CASSPNLGGNTIYF | TRBJ1-3 | TRBV4-3
CASSIGSSYNSPLHF | TRBJ1-6 | TRBV5-1
CASSSPGQGARNEQFF | TRBJ2-1 | TRBV5-4
CASSLAGTDTQYF | TRBJ2-3 | TRBV5-1
CASSSTANYGYTF | TRBJ1-2 | TRBV6-5
CASSLGTGLVTDTQYF | TRBJ2-3 | TRBV12-3/TRBV12-4
CSVVREPGTYEQYF | TRBJ2-7 | TRBV29-1
CASSTRVPRRETQYF | TRBJ2-5 | TRBV7-9
CASSLVMGGEAFF | TRBJ1-1 | TRBV5-6
CASSFSTGSQMEQYF | TRBJ2-7 | TRBV7-9
CSARPGTVNSPLHF | TRBJ1-6 | TRBV20-1
CASSDRRQGVVGYTF | TRBJ1-2 | TRBV2
CASRETGENQPQHF | TRBJ1-5 | TRBV6-6
CASSPPGTGAGANVLTF | TRBJ2-6 | TRBV18
CASSLGTENSPLHF | TRBJ1-6 | TRBV5-1
CASSLKAGLHNSPLHF | TRBJ1-6 | TRBV7-3
CASSPGGPPGELFF | TRBJ2-2 | TRBV5-1
CASSLMDTGGVYEQYF | TRBJ2-7 | TRBV7-9
CASTHLGRSNTEAFF | TRBJ1-1 | TRBV6-2/TRBV6-3
CASSLRTGGRGTEAFF | TRBJ1-1 | TRBV12-3/TRBV12-4
CASSKGQGTEAFF | TRBJ1-1 | TRBV19
CASSPRLGTADTGELFF | TRBJ2-2 | TRBV7-9
CASSETGDWYEQYF | TRBJ2-7 | TRBV5-6
CASSYFGFEQYF | TRBJ2-7 | TRBV6-2/TRBV6-3
CASSYSPQLAQYF | TRBJ2-7 | TRBV6-5
CASSSGTSGGYEQYF | TRBJ2-7 | TRBV13
CASSLFNLWGYTF | TRBJ1-2 | TRBV5-6
CASSPRLNEQFF | TRBJ2-1 | TRBV5-1
CASSLVIGTGNTKYF | TRBJ1-3 | TRBV7-8
CASSAGSLYEQYF | TRBJ2-7 | TRBV10-2
CASSLDQGKSTEQFF | TRBJ2-1 | TRBV11-2
CASSGRDSTQETQYF | TRBJ2-5 | TRBV12-3/TRBV12-4
CSVAGVGGTYGYTF | TRBJ1-2 | TRBV29-1
CASSLQGLETQYF | TRBJ2-5 | TRBV11-2
CSARGSALLAGAHEQYF | TRBJ2-7 | TRBV20-1
CASSLVRTDTQYF | TRBJ2-3 | TRBV7-2